This T cell receptor beta chain comes out of a study of Graves' ophthalmopathy and Graves' hyperthyroidism. Aged 18 to 65, the patients with hyperthyroidism had under 2 months' duration and were newly diagnosed. Patients were left out if they had other autoimmune diseases, uncontrolled infections, pregnancy or lactation. Orbital computed tomography, together with clinical symptoms, serum thyroxine, TRAb and thyroid ultrasound, was used for diagnosis. The CDR3 runs 14 residues. Germline-derived CDR1 and CDR2 are SGHRS and YFSETQ. V was cut by 7 bases and J by 0 bases, with 10 bases left in between. For repertoire sequencing, the TCR beta CDR3 regions were amplified from RNA transcripts. HTBI primers served in a first-round RT-PCR, which a second-round multiplex PCR followed. Each CDR3 protein gets one entry after TCRdb re-called the multiplex PCR reads with MiXCR. The sample holds a few hundred thousand distinct CDR3 sequences, about 35% seen once.

The sequencing sample was made of peripheral blood or thyroid tissue (not recorded which). This receptor was taken from an adult man with Graves' hyperthyroidism. This chain uses TRBV5-1 with TRBJ1-4, with D unresolved. The DNA for the CDR3 is TGCGCCAGCTGCCGGGAGGCAACTAATGAAAAACTGTTTTTT. Translation: CASCREATNEKLFF.